This is a list of T cell receptor beta chains from one sample in a study of blood T cells in healthy people across ages. A single record per CDR3 protein comes from TCRdb applying MiXCR to the 5' RACE reads. The table shows 890,000 or so distinct CDR3 sequences, with about 59% occurring only once. Sequencing used blood. The receptor source for this set is a man aged 30 to 39 in good health. The CDR3 runs from the conserved cysteine through the conserved F or W. The D gene is left open where the match is weak. Clone size is not always given. Where it is, it says once, few, many or a class for expanded clones.

cdr3_length,j_call,v_call,d_call,clone_size,cdr3_aa,cdr3_nt
13,TRBJ2-3,TRBV4-3,NA,many,CASGNTYTDTQYF,TGCGCCAGCGGAAATACATACACAGATACGCAGTATTTT
15,TRBJ2-5,TRBV18,TRBD1,NA,CASSRLQGAQETQYF,TGTGCCAGCTCACGGCTACAGGGGGCCCAAGAGACCCAGTACTTC
11,TRBJ2-5,TRBV20-1,NA,NA,CSANGQETQYF,TGCAGTGCTAACGGACAAGAGACCCAGTACTTC
15,TRBJ2-5,TRBV6-2/TRBV6-3,NA,few,CASREGRGQQETQYF,TGTGCCAGCAGAGAGGGGAGGGGGCAACAAGAGACCCAGTACTTC
14,TRBJ1-6,TRBV12-3/TRBV12-4,NA,few,CASMPDGYNSPLHF,TGTGCCAGCATGCCGGATGGATATAATTCACCCCTCCACTTT
12,TRBJ2-7,TRBV7-2,NA,NA,CASSYIEGEQYF,TGTGCCAGCAGCTATATAGAGGGGGAGCAGTACTTC
16,TRBJ2-3,TRBV12-3/TRBV12-4,TRBD2,few,CASSRRGGPGTDTQYF,TGTGCCAGCAGCCGGCGCGGGGGGCCGGGGACAGATACGCAGTATTTT
15,TRBJ1-1,TRBV20-1,NA,many,CSARAGDVAGTEAFF,TGCAGTGCTAGAGCCGGAGATGTAGCGGGCACTGAAGCTTTCTTT
14,TRBJ2-4,TRBV20-1,NA,NA,CSALTGLAKNIQYF,TGCAGTGCCCTGACAGGACTAGCCAAAAACATTCAGTACTTC
14,TRBJ1-1,TRBV20-1,NA,few,CSAVSGRLRTEAFF,TGCAGTGCTGTGTCCGGACGACTGAGAACTGAAGCTTTCTTT
15,TRBJ2-3,TRBV13,NA,NA,CASSLGSSFSDTQYF,TGTGCCAGCAGCTTAGGGTCTAGCTTCTCGGATACGCAGTATTTT
12,TRBJ1-2,TRBV12-3/TRBV12-4,NA,once,CASSVDGFGYTF,TGTGCCAGCAGCGTTGACGGTTTTGGCTACACCTTC
15,TRBJ2-1,TRBV7-9,NA,NA,CASSPPSLGRNEQFF,TGTGCCAGCAGCCCCCCGTCCTTAGGGCGTAATGAGCAGTTCTTC
16,TRBJ2-7,TRBV20-1,NA,few,CSARDQGGHFSYEQYF,TGCAGTGCTAGAGATCAGGGGGGACACTTCTCCTACGAGCAGTACTTC
16,TRBJ2-7,TRBV7-2,NA,NA,CASSLNGGYSSYEQYF,TGTGCCAGCAGCTTAAATGGGGGTTATAGCTCCTACGAGCAGTACTTC
13,TRBJ2-6,TRBV29-1,NA,NA,CSVEDPGANVLTF,TGCAGCGTTGAAGACCCTGGGGCCAACGTCCTGACTTTC
12,TRBJ2-1,TRBV4-1,NA,NA,CASSQAGSEQFF,TGCGCCAGCAGCCAAGCTGGGAGCGAGCAGTTCTTC
14,TRBJ2-4,TRBV20-1,TRBD1,NA,CSALRTGTGTIQYF,TGCAGTGCGCTGAGGACCGGGACAGGGACCATTCAGTACTTC
14,TRBJ1-4,TRBV20-1,NA,few,CSADRRTTNEKLFF,TGCAGTGCGGACCGACGGACAACTAATGAAAAACTGTTTTTT
12,TRBJ2-5,TRBV29-1,TRBD2,NA,CSVAAGGETQYF,TGCAGCGTTGCGGCGGGGGGGGAGACCCAGTACTTC
14,TRBJ2-3,TRBV9,NA,NA,CASSGDSSGDTQYF,TGTGCCAGCAGCGGCGACAGTTCGGGAGATACGCAGTATTTT
13,TRBJ2-3,TRBV12-3/TRBV12-4,NA,few,CASRQGSTDTQYF,TGTGCCAGCAGGCAGGGCAGCACAGATACGCAGTATTTT
16,TRBJ2-7,TRBV20-1,NA,few,CSARVVGATISYEQYF,TGCAGTGCTAGAGTTGTCGGGGCCACCATTTCCTACGAGCAGTACTTC